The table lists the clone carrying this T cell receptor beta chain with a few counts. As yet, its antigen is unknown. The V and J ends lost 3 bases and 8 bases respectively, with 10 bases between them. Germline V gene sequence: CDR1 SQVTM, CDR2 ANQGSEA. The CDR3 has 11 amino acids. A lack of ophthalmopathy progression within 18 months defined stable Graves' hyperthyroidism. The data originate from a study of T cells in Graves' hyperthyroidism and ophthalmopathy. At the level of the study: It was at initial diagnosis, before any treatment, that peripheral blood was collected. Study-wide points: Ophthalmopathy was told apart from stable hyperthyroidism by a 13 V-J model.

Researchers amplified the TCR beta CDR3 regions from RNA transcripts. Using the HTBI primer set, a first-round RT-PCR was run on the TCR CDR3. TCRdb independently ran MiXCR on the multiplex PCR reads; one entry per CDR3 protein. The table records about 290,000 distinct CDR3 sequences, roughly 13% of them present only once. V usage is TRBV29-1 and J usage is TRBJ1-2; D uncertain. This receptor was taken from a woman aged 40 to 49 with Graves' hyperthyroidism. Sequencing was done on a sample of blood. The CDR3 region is CSVERGRGYTF. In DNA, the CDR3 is TGCAGCGTTGAGCGGGGTCGCGGCTACACCTTC.